This passage covers 32 T cell receptor beta chains from one sample sequenced in a study of response to subunit inactivated influenza vaccine. One entry per CDR3 protein, called by TCRdb with MiXCR from the RT-PCR reads. The table records fewer than 700,000 distinct CDR3 sequences, 10% to 15% of them present only once. The sample consisted of PBMCs from blood, taken 40 to 50 days after vaccination. The receptors originated from a man aged 45-60 years who received an inactivated influenza vaccine.

The chain couples TRBV7-8 to TRBJ1-5; 7 bases fit TRBD1. The CDR3 consists of 13 residues. Germline V gene sequence: CDR1 SGHVS, CDR2 FQNEAQ. The J segment lost 5 bases and the V segment lost 3 bases, leaving 1 base of the junction unmatched. CDR3: CASSFDRDQPQHF. For the CDR3, the DNA is TGTGCCAGCAGCTTCGACAGGGATCAGCCCCAGCATTTT. The whole variable domain, filled in from reference TRBV7-8 and TRBJ1-5, reads GAGVSQSPRYKVAKRGQDVALRCDPISGHVSLFWYQQALGQGPEFLTYFQNEAQLDKSGLPSDRFFAERPEGSVSTLKIQRTQQEDSAVYLCASSFDRDQPQHFGDGTRLSIL.

This clonotype was recorded a few times. The chain combines TRBV4-3 with TRBJ2-1; 7 bases align to TRBD1. Germline CDR1 is LGHNA and CDR2 is YSLEER. The CDR3 has 17 amino acids. After removal of 0 bases from V and 6 bases from J, the junction contained 11 bases not matched to a gene. DNA of the CDR3: TGCGCCAGCAGCCAAGATGAGACAGGGACGGTAACCAATGAGCAGTTCTTC. Amino acids: CASSQDETGTVTNEQFF.

This clonotype was seen more than once but under ten times. J is TRBJ2-7 and V is TRBV7-2, with TRBD2 matching over 7 bases. This CDR3 has 14 residues. Looked up from germline, CDR1 is SGHTA and CDR2 is FQGNSA. Trimming took 3 bases from V and 4 from J; bases not matched to a gene: 6. CDR3 in amino acids: CASSFSSGEYEQYF. CDR3 DNA: TGTGCCAGCAGCTTTTCTAGCGGAGAATACGAGCAGTACTTC. Full variable domain (rest looked up from reference TRBV7-2 and TRBJ2-7): GAGVSQSPSNKVTEKGKDVELRCDPISGHTALYWYRQSLGQGLEFLIYFQGNSAPDKSGLPSDRFSAERTGGSVSTLTIQRTQQEDSAVYLCASSFSSGEYEQYFGPGTRLTVT.

This clonotype was counted a few times. V gene TRBV6-6 combines with J gene TRBJ2-5; D gene uncertain. The CDR3 has 11 amino acids. V shed 3 bases and J shed 6 bases, with 5 bases lying between them. Germline CDR1 reads MNHNY; CDR2 reads SVGAGI (reference sequence). Here the CDR3 reads CASSYGQTQYF. In DNA, the CDR3 is TGTGCCAGCAGTTATGGTCAGACCCAGTACTTC.

The J gene is TRBJ2-1, the V gene TRBV7-2; D call uncertain. Trimming removed 5 bases from V and 7 bases from J, with 12 bases in between. The germline CDR1 and CDR2 sequences are SGHTA and FQGNSA. The CDR3 is 13 residues long. CDR3 coding DNA: TGTGCCAGCAGCCCCGGTCTTAAAAATGAGCAGTTCTTC. This gives the protein CASSPGLKNEQFF. The full variable domain, in which reference TRBV7-2 and TRBJ2-1 provide the parts outside the CDR3, is GAGVSQSPSNKVTEKGKDVELRCDPISGHTALYWYRQSLGQGLEFLIYFQGNSAPDKSGLPSDRFSAERTGGSVSTLTIQRTQQEDSAVYLCASSPGLKNEQFFGPGTRLTVL.

This clonotype appeared a few times. V gene TRBV28 combines with J gene TRBJ2-1, with 7 bases identical to TRBD1. Looked up from germline, CDR1 is MDHEN and CDR2 is SYDVKM. V lost 7 bases, J lost 4 bases, and 7 bases stayed unmatched. The CDR3 contains 14 residues. CDR3 nucleotides: TGTGCCAGCACCTCGGACAGGAGATACAATGAGCAGTTCTTC. Its protein is CASTSDRRYNEQFF.

The DNA for the CDR3 is TGTGCCACCAGTGATTGGACTAGCGGTCGTGGAGAGACCCAGTACTTC. Translating it yields CATSDWTSGRGETQYF. The chain carries TRBV24-1 and TRBJ2-5; 10 bases align to TRBD2. Trimming cost V 2 bases and J 4 bases; bases outside gene matches: 6. CDR3 length equals 16 residues. In germline, CDR1 is KGHDR, CDR2 SFDVKD.

The chain is built from TRBV10-3 and TRBJ2-3, with D unclear. Trimming shortened V by 5 bases and J by 0 bases, and 9 bases separated the two germline ends. CDR1 ENHRY and CDR2 SYGVKD come from the germline V gene. The CDR3 length is 14 residues. CDR3 loop: CAISPLESTDTQYF. In nucleotides, the CDR3 is TGTGCCATCAGTCCTCTAGAGAGCACAGATACGCAGTATTTT.

As regards this clonotype: In this CDR3 the conserved last residue, phenylalanine or tryptophan, is missing, so a read error is likely. The chain joins TRBV7-9 to TRBJ2-5, with D possibly being TRBD2 (5 bases). The CDR3 sequence is 16 residues long. Germline V gene data show CDR1 as SEHNR and CDR2 as FQNEAQ (reference sequence). Trimming shortened V by 5 bases and J by 4 bases, and 20 bases separated the two germline ends. The CDR3 DNA follows: TGTGCCAGCAGCCCCCGGGATCGCAAGCAGCGAGAGACCCAGTACCTC. Translated, it gives CASSPRDRKQRETQYL.

The rearrangement uses TRBV7-2 and TRBJ2-3, with no clear D. The CDR3 is 15 residues long. Germline CDR1 is SGHTA and CDR2 is FQGNSA. Deletions cut 0 bases from V and 5 bases from J, with 12 bases between. Written as DNA, the CDR3 is TGTGCCAGCAGCTTAGCAGGGTTGGATGGAGATACGCAGTATTTT. Its translation is CASSLAGLDGDTQYF. Looking up the rest from reference TRBV7-2 and TRBJ2-3 gives the full variable domain: GAGVSQSPSNKVTEKGKDVELRCDPISGHTALYWYRQSLGQGLEFLIYFQGNSAPDKSGLPSDRFSAERTGGSVSTLTIQRTQQEDSAVYLCASSLAGLDGDTQYFGPGTRLTVL.

This clonotype was recorded a few times. V and J are TRBV9 and TRBJ2-1; maybe TRBD2 (6 bases). CDR3 length equals 15 residues. The V end was cut by 6 bases, the J end by 3 bases, with 16 bases between. Per germline, CDR1 SGDLS and CDR2 YYNGEE. Here the CDR3 reads CASNKLGGNYNEQFF. Written as DNA, the CDR3 is TGTGCCAGCAACAAGTTAGGAGGGAACTACAATGAGCAGTTCTTC.

This clonotype showed up just a few times. The chain recombines TRBV12-3 or TRBV12-4 with TRBJ2-7; D gene ambiguous. The ends were cut back, 4 bases at V and 0 bases at J, with 19 bases in the middle. The CDR3 has 17 residues. The CDR3 coding sequence is TGTGCCAGCAGTTCCTGGCTACGGGCTTCGAGCTCCTACGAGCAGTACTTC. Translated: CASSSWLRASSSYEQYF.

This clonotype has only a few counts. The chain links TRBV4-2 to TRBJ2-7, with TRBD2 matching 8 bases. The CDR3 extends over 15 amino acids. V lost 6 bases and J lost 2; bases outside the gene matches: 9. Germline V CDR1 and CDR2: LGHNA, YNFKEQ. The CDR3 spells CASSLTSGGPYEQYF. The CDR3 DNA follows: TGTGCCAGCAGTCTAACTAGCGGAGGACCCTACGAGCAGTACTTC.

The V and J genes are TRBV2 and TRBJ2-1; 15 nucleotides match TRBD2. This CDR3 spans 18 amino acids. The V gene end was trimmed by 11 bases and the J gene end by 4 bases; junction bases not matched to a gene: 15. Per germline, CDR1 SNHLY and CDR2 FYNNEI. CDR3 amino acids: CALCDWTSGRAPYNEQFF. The CDR3 region has the DNA TGTGCCCTCTGTGATTGGACTAGCGGGAGGGCCCCGTACAATGAGCAGTTCTTC.

The chain carries TRBV3-1 and TRBJ2-1, with a weak D call TRBD2 (5 bases). This CDR3 region has 16 residues. Per the germline V gene, CDR1 is LGHDT and CDR2 is YNNKEL (reference sequence). With 4 bases removed from V and 6 bases from J, the gap between germline ends came to 19 bases. CDR3 nucleotides: TGTGCCAGCAGCCTTGTCTACGGGGTTCTAAGCAATGAGCAGTTCTTC. Encoded protein: CASSLVYGVLSNEQFF.

Notes on this clonotype: This may come from a read error, since a much larger clone is one base off. CDR3 DNA sequence: TGTACCAGCTCACGCGATGAAAAACTGTTTTTT. Translating it yields CTSSRDEKLFF. This chain joins TRBV18 and TRBJ1-4; D is undetermined. The CDR3 extends over 11 amino acids. Germline CDR1 is KGHSH and CDR2 is LQKENI.

This clonotype appeared a few times. The rearrangement uses TRBV20-1 and TRBJ2-2, with D perhaps matching TRBD2 (5 bases). The CDR3 length is 13 residues. V shed 3 bases and J shed 6 bases, with 11 bases lying between them. Looked up from germline, CDR1 is DFQATT and CDR2 is SNEGSKA (reference sequence). The CDR3 is CSASGLSAGELFF. DNA of the CDR3: TGCAGTGCTAGTGGACTCTCCGCCGGGGAGCTGTTTTTT.

CDR3 DNA: TGTGCCAGCAGTTTAGCGGGAGATACCGGCGAGCAGTACTTC. The encoded protein is CASSLAGDTGEQYF. V and J are TRBV6-5 and TRBJ2-7, with TRBD2 matching 9 bases. The CDR3 covers 14 residues. The germline gives CDR1 MNHEY, CDR2 SVGAGI. Trimming removed 4 bases from V and 6 bases from J; junction bases left unmatched: 7.

This clonotype was counted between two and nine times. The chain employs TRBV4-2 and TRBJ2-5; D might be TRBD2 (5 bases). Germline V gene sequence: CDR1 LGHNA, CDR2 YNFKEQ. Trimming removed 0 bases from V and 4 bases from J, with 18 bases in between. The CDR3 spans 17 residues. The CDR3 sequence: CASSQEARRRVGETQYF. As DNA, the CDR3 is TGTGCCAGCAGCCAAGAGGCCAGGAGGAGAGTAGGAGAGACCCAGTACTTC.

The chain combines TRBV27 with TRBJ2-7; D gene uncertain. Trimming cost V 6 bases and J 0 bases, with 12 bases left between them. Germline assignment: CDR1 MNHEY and CDR2 SMNVEV (reference sequence). This CDR3 spans 14 amino acids. CDR3 residues: CASSPSFSSYEQYF. The CDR3 nucleotides read TGTGCCAGCAGCCCCAGTTTCAGCTCCTACGAGCAGTACTTC.

This clonotype showed up just a few times. The chain combines TRBV6-1 with TRBJ2-7, with 8 nucleotides matching TRBD2. CDR1 and CDR2 from the germline V gene are MNHNS and SASEGT. J gave up 4 bases and V 7 bases, and 6 bases lay outside the gene matches. The CDR3 has 13 amino acids. CDR3 bases: TGTGCCAGCATCCTTTCTAGCGGGTACGAGCAGTACTTC. It codes for CASILSSGYEQYF.

The CDR3 DNA sequence: TGTGCCAGCAGCCAAGGGAGAGCTCTTGGCTACACCTTC. Translation: CASSQGRALGYTF. This chain joins TRBV7-8 and TRBJ1-2; D gene ambiguous. Trimming left V 5 bases short and J 7 bases short, with 14 bases between. The CDR3 sequence is 13 residues long. Germline V gene lookup returns CDR1 SGHVS and CDR2 FQNEAQ.

The chain recombines TRBV28 with TRBJ1-5, with D possibly TRBD1 on 5 matching bases. Germline CDR1 MDHEN, CDR2 SYDVKM. Trimming removed 7 bases from V and 3 bases from J, with 13 bases in between. This CDR3 has 14 residues. Here the CDR3 reads CASNGVRVNQPQHF. The CDR3 DNA reads as TGTGCCAGCAATGGGGTCAGGGTCAATCAGCCCCAGCATTTT.

The chain recombines TRBV5-1 with TRBJ2-2; 9 bases agree with TRBD1. The CDR3 has 16 residues. The ends lost 3 bases at V and 0 bases at J; junction bases unmatched: 3. Germline values: CDR1 SGHRS, CDR2 YFSETQ. This chain's CDR3 is CASSYRTGANTGELFF. The CDR3 region has the DNA TGCGCCAGCAGCTACCGGACAGGGGCGAACACCGGGGAGCTGTTTTTT.

In this sample, this clonotype turned up a few times. The V gene is TRBV6-5, the J gene TRBJ1-1; no clear D. Germline lookup yields CDR1 MNHEY and CDR2 SVGAGI. The germline V and J ends were trimmed by 3 bases and 1 base, with 12 bases remaining between them. The CDR3 is 15 amino acids. CDR3 coding DNA: TGTGCCAGCAGTTATACTGCCCGCTCGAACACTGAAGCTTTCTTT. It encodes CASSYTARSNTEAFF.

This clonotype was seen repeatedly, ten times or more. V gene TRBV5-1 combines with J gene TRBJ2-2, with no clear D. The germline gives CDR1 SGHRS, CDR2 YFSETQ. Trimming took 5 bases from V and 5 from J, leaving 13 bases between them. CDR3 size: 14 residues. CDR3 amino acids: CASRQPVDTGELFF. In DNA, the CDR3 is TGCGCCAGCAGACAACCTGTAGATACCGGGGAGCTGTTTTTT. Using reference TRBV5-1 and TRBJ2-2 for the parts outside the CDR3, the full variable domain is KAGVTQTPRYLIKTRGQQVTLSCSPISGHRSVSWYQQTPGQGLQFLFEYFSETQRNKGNFPGRFSGRQFSNSRSEMNVSTLELGDSALYLCASRQPVDTGELFFGEGSRLTVL.

The sample holds many counts of this clonotype. CDR3 sequence (DNA): TGCAGTGCTAGAGATTTACTTGGTTCTAGCGGATCATACGAGCAGTACTTC. It codes for CSARDLLGSSGSYEQYF. V and J are TRBV20-1 and TRBJ2-7, with 7 bases that match TRBD2. The CDR3 covers 17 residues. V trimming: 0 bases; J trimming: 4 bases; junction bases outside the gene matches: 15. Germline loops: CDR1 DFQATT, CDR2 SNEGSKA (reference sequence).

The rearrangement uses TRBV20-1 and TRBJ1-4; D remains ambiguous. V dropped 3 bases and J dropped 2 bases, with 7 bases sitting between them. CDR1 and CDR2 (germline): DFQATT, SNEGSKA (reference sequence). This CDR3 spans 13 amino acids. In DNA form, the CDR3 reads TGCAGTGCTAGTCGAGGGACTAATGAAAAACTGTTTTTT. Translated: CSASRGTNEKLFF.

This clonotype was seen only a few times. The chain carries TRBV11-2 and TRBJ2-1; no firm D call. V lost 0 bases to trimming and J lost 2 bases, with 8 bases between them. The CDR3 covers 15 residues. CDR1 is SGHAT and CDR2 is FQNNGV in the germline V gene. The CDR3, as DNA: TGTGCCAGCAGCTTAGAGGGCACAACCTACAATGAGCAGTTCTTC. This codes for CASSLEGTTYNEQFF.

There are a few counts of this clonotype. The genes are TRBV12-3 or TRBV12-4 and TRBJ2-3; D unresolved. The V and J ends lost 1 base and 0 bases respectively, with 8 bases between them. The CDR3 runs to 15 residues. Here the CDR3 reads CASSLEAASTDTQYF. CDR3 coding DNA: TGTGCCAGCAGTTTAGAAGCTGCTAGCACAGATACGCAGTATTTT.

CDR3 coding DNA: TGCAGTGCTAGAGACCCGCCCGGGAGGGAGACCCAGTACTTC. This encodes CSARDPPGRETQYF. The chain recombines TRBV20-1 with TRBJ2-5; 7 bases align to TRBD2. V dropped 0 bases and J dropped 5; count of bases not matched to a gene: 6. Per the germline V gene, CDR1 is DFQATT and CDR2 is SNEGSKA (reference sequence). The CDR3 spans 14 residues.

The genes are TRBV24-1 and TRBJ2-1; the D gene is possibly TRBD1 (5 bases). This CDR3 has 16 residues. Trimming pared 4 bases from V and 4 bases from J, leaving 16 bases between. Germline CDR1 and CDR2: KGHDR and SFDVKD. CDR3 protein: CATSDAGHLHYNEQFF. DNA of the CDR3: TGTGCCACCAGTGACGCCGGACACCTACATTACAATGAGCAGTTCTTC.